The 9 T cell receptor beta chains below all came from one sample that was sequenced in a study of blood T cell repertoires in COVID-19 (dated by TCRdb to about 2020). The method behind the library was the immunoSEQ multiplex PCR assay. TCRdb obtained this table from immuneACCESS and retained in-frame rearrangements with V and J assigned. These tables miss some clones; where compared with another copy, unresolved V genes account for less than half of the shortfall, and the remainder is unexplained. For this sample the table gives around 250,000 clones, of which under 90% were detected only once. 0.85% to 0.95% of the sample rests with the top ten. Material: peripheral blood. These receptors originate from a woman in her 40s who had recovered from COVID-19.

This clone was seen a single time. The V call is TRBV11-2, the J call TRBJ2-3; 9 positions agree with TRBD1. V dropped 6 bases and J dropped 1; count of bases not matched to a gene: 5. This CDR3 has 15 residues. CDR1 SGHAT and CDR2 FQNNGV come from the germline V gene. The CDR3 loop is CASSRDRGGTDTQYF. In DNA, the CDR3 is TGTGCCAGCAGTCGAGACAGGGGGGGCACAGATACGCAGTATTTT.

This clone was observed once. This rearrangement joins TRBV25-1 to TRBJ2-1, with 14 bases aligning to TRBD2. This CDR3 is built from 18 residues. Per the germline V gene, CDR1 is MGHDK and CDR2 is SYGVNS. V lost 6 bases to trimming and J lost 5 bases; unmatched junction nucleotides: 12. The CDR3 DNA reads TGTGCCAGCAGGGCAGACCGGACTAGCGGGAGGCTCGACAATGAGCAGTTCTTC. Protein sequence: CASRADRTSGRLDNEQFF.

The table lists this clone with a few counts. V gene TRBV4-1 combines with J gene TRBJ2-2; D uncertain. Looked up from germline, CDR1 is MGHRA and CDR2 is YSYEKL. This CDR3 comprises 14 residues. Trimming took off 3 bases at V and 1 base at J, with 6 bases between the two ends. The DNA for the CDR3 is TGCGCCAGCAGCCAGGTCGGGAACACCGGGGAGCTGTTTTTT. It is translated as CASSQVGNTGELFF.

This clone was seen more than once but under ten times. V and J are TRBV19 and TRBJ2-1; a weak D match, TRBD2 (5 bases). Germline-derived CDR1 and CDR2 are LNHDA and SQIVND (reference sequence). V shed 6 bases and J shed 2 bases, with 11 bases lying between them. The CDR3 length is 14 residues. CDR3 amino acids: CASSPRLTYNEQFF. For the CDR3, the DNA is TGTGCCAGTAGCCCAAGACTAACCTACAATGAGCAGTTCTTC. The entire variable domain, with the rest obtained from reference TRBV19 and TRBJ2-1, is as follows: DGGITQSPKYLFRKEGQNVTLSCEQNLNHDAMYWYRQDPGQGLRLIYYSQIVNDFQKGDIAEGYSVSREKKESFPLTVTSAQKNPTAFYLCASSPRLTYNEQFFGPGTRLTVL.

The genes are TRBV30 and TRBJ1-4, with 9 nucleotides matching TRBD1. This CDR3 spans 15 amino acids. The germline V gene encodes CDR1 GTSNPN and CDR2 SVGIG (reference sequence). Trimming cost V 2 bases and J 7 bases; bases outside gene matches: 8. DNA of the CDR3: TGTGCCTGGAGTCCAGGACAGGGGCGGGCTGAAAAACTGTTTTTT. It yields the protein CAWSPGQGRAEKLFF.

The chain uses TRBV14 and TRBJ2-5, with TRBD2 matching 7 bases. Trimming cost V 0 bases and J 5 bases; bases outside gene matches: 6. The germline CDR1 and CDR2 sequences are SGHDN and FVKESK. This CDR3 spans 15 amino acids. CDR3 DNA: TGTGCCAGCAGCCAAGACGCGGGAGTTTGGGAGACCCAGTACTTC. It is translated as CASSQDAGVWETQYF.

This clone appeared once. CDR3 region: CASSRLSGGPPDTQYF. DNA of the CDR3: TGTGCCAGCAGCCGATTGTCAGGGGGCCCCCCAGATACGCAGTATTTT. The rearrangement uses TRBV7-9 and TRBJ2-3; 8 nucleotides align to TRBD1. The CDR3 spans 16 residues. With 5 bases clipped from V and 4 bases from J, the junction kept 11 bases outside the gene matches. CDR1 is SEHNR and CDR2 is FQNEAQ in the germline V gene (reference sequence).

In DNA form, the CDR3 reads TGTGCCAGCAGCCTGGACTCGGAAGAGACCCAGTACTTC. Amino acid sequence: CASSLDSEETQYF. V is TRBV3-1 (or the pseudogene TRBV3-2) and J is TRBJ2-5; tentative D call: TRBD2 (5 bases). Germline CDR1 reads LGHDT; CDR2 reads YNNKEL (reference sequence). V was trimmed by 4 bases and J by 3 bases, leaving 9 bases between them. This CDR3 comprises 13 residues.

The chain carries TRBV11-3 and TRBJ2-7, with TRBD2 matching 7 bases. In germline, CDR1 is SGHNT, CDR2 YENEEA. V trimming: 0 bases; J trimming: 0 bases; junction bases outside the gene matches: 8. The CDR3 runs to 17 residues. The CDR3 reads CASSLDGGGAFSYEQYF. For the CDR3, the DNA is TGTGCCAGCAGCTTAGATGGCGGGGGAGCCTTCTCCTACGAGCAGTACTTC.